This TCR beta chain was captured in a study of vaccination effects on CD4 cells after COVID-19. TCRdb keeps only in-frame clones here, not all; method: immunoSEQ multiplex PCR. The repertoire holds 50,000 or so clones, with approximately 70% as singletons. An approximately ten-day culture period preceded the isolation of CD4+ T cells. Looked up from germline, CDR1 is MNHEY and CDR2 is SVGAGI. V dropped 6 bases and J dropped 4; count of bases not matched to a gene: 10. The CDR3 contains 15 residues. This clone has a handful of counts. What it binds is unknown. The receptor's source is a human donor who received a COVID-19 vaccine. Specimen: CD4+ T cells from PBMCs cultured without peptide, collected before COVID-19 vaccination. This chain joins TRBV6-5 and TRBJ1-1, with TRBD1 matching over 8 bases. CDR3 coding DNA: TGTGCCAGCAGCCAATCTCTAACAGGGGGCACTGAAGCTTTCTTT. Protein product: CASSQSLTGGTEAFF.